The 3 T cell receptor beta chains in this list originate from one sample, sequenced in a study of T cells in Graves' hyperthyroidism and ophthalmopathy. TCR beta CDR3 regions were amplified from RNA transcripts. The HTBI primer set served for first-round RT-PCR of the TCR CDR3. Each CDR3 protein is one row after TCRdb ran MiXCR on the multiplex PCR reads. The sample shows 450,000 to 650,000 distinct CDR3 sequences, 12% to 15% of them seen only once. Specimen: blood. Every receptor here comes from a woman aged 18-35 years with Graves' ophthalmopathy.

J is TRBJ2-2 and V is TRBV12-3 or TRBV12-4, with 13 bases lining up with TRBD2. The CDR3 totals 16 residues. V trimming: 6 bases; J trimming: 7 bases; junction bases outside the gene matches: 8. CDR3 region: CASRTGTSGTGGELFF. The CDR3 coding sequence is TGTGCCAGCAGGACCGGGACTAGCGGGACGGGCGGGGAGCTGTTTTTT.

This clonotype appeared many times. This chain joins TRBV20-1 and TRBJ1-2; D unresolved. The V gene's germline CDR1 is DFQATT and CDR2 SNEGSKA (reference sequence). The CDR3 spans 13 residues. The V end was cut by 0 bases, the J end by 6 bases, with 11 bases between. The CDR3 DNA follows: TGCAGTGCTAGAGATATAGGGCGGGATGGCTACACCTTC. Protein: CSARDIGRDGYTF.

This clonotype was observed at least ten times. The chain links TRBV6-2 or TRBV6-3 to TRBJ2-1; TRBD2 agrees at 15 bases. Germline loops: CDR1 MNHEY, CDR2 SVGEGT. The V segment lost 2 bases and the J segment 8 bases; nucleotides outside the gene matches: 7. There are 17 residues in the CDR3. The CDR3 DNA reads TGTGCCAGCAGTTACGCTGGACTAGCGGGAGGGCAGTATGAGCAGTTCTTC. Amino acid sequence: CASSYAGLAGGQYEQFF.